This record looks at one TCR beta chain sequence and its context. Study processing details: Amplifying reference gene primers gave estimates of nucleated cell counts. Only in-frame clones appear in the TCRdb table, and some are missing; sequencing was by immunoSEQ multiplex PCR. The DNA gave D and trimming, while V, J and clone size come from that table. The top ten hold approximately 0.3% of the sample, which has over 600,000 clones, about nine tenths seen once. Germline CDR1 SNHLY, CDR2 FYNNEI. V shed 3 bases and J shed 4 bases, with 13 bases lying between them. This CDR3 region has 15 residues. The data were taken from a study of blood T cell repertoires in COVID-19. Across the study: Sample material is recorded as cDNA or gDNA derived from T cells, B-cell-depleted T cells, or PBMCs.

This chain uses TRBV2 with TRBJ2-1, with TRBD1 as a possible D gene (6 bases). Sequencing was performed on peripheral blood. The source is a woman aged 18-29 years with acute or convalescent COVID-19. The CDR3 DNA reads as TGTGCCAGCAGTGACCCAGACAGGATTTACAATGAGCAGTTCTTC. It translates to CASSDPDRIYNEQFF.